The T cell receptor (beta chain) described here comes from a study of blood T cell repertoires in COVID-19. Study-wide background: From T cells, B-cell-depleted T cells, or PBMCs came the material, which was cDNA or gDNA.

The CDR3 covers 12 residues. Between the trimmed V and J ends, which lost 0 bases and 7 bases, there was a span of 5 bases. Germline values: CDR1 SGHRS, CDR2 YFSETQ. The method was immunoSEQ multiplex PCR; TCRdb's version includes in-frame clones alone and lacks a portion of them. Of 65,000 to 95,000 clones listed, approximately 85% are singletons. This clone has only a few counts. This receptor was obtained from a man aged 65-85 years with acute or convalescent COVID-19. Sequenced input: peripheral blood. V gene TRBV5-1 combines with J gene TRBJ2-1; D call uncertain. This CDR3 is CASSLAVNEQFF. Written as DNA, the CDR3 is TGCGCCAGCAGCTTGGCCGTAAATGAGCAGTTCTTC.